The 19 T cell receptor beta chains reported below all come from one sample, sequenced in a study of cytomegalovirus exposure and HLA in healthy donors. With 60 Vbeta and 13 Jbeta primers, the PCR was carried out. This table comes from immunoSEQ multiplex PCR, and its TCRdb copy is limited to in-frame clones, with some not included. Of 80,000 or so clones in the sample, approximately 57% were seen once. The sample was PBMCs. The receptors derive from a young man in good health and CMV-seropositive.

This clone was seen once. The chain combines TRBV7-9 with TRBJ2-2; no clear D gene. Trimming cost V 5 bases and J 0 bases, with 13 bases left between them. The CDR3 consists of 16 residues. In germline, CDR1 is SEHNR, CDR2 FQNEAQ (reference sequence). The CDR3 loop reads CASSRNGAANTGELFF. The CDR3 bases are TGTGCCAGCAGCCGCAACGGTGCCGCGAACACCGGGGAGCTGTTTTTT.

V usage is TRBV4-1 and J usage is TRBJ2-3; 12 nucleotides line up with TRBD1. V dropped 2 bases and J dropped 4; count of bases not matched to a gene: 4. Germline-derived CDR1 and CDR2 are MGHRA and YSYEKL. The CDR3 is 16 amino acids. CDR3 amino acids: CASSQWGTGGSDTQYF. CDR3 sequence (DNA): TGCGCCAGCAGCCAATGGGGGACAGGGGGCTCAGATACGCAGTATTTT.

This chain connects TRBV10-3 to TRBJ1-1; weak D call: TRBD1 (5 bases). V was cut by 4 bases and J by 4 bases, with 10 bases left in between. CDR3 length: 13 residues. Germline-derived CDR1 and CDR2 are ENHRY and SYGVKD. Written as DNA, the CDR3 is TGTGCCATCAGTGTATCGGGGGGCACTGAAGCTTTCTTT. This encodes CAISVSGGTEAFF.

This chain links TRBV29-1 with TRBJ1-1; D is possibly TRBD1 (5 bases). Germline assignment: CDR1 SQVTM and CDR2 ANQGSEA. V gave up 7 bases and J gave up 4 bases, with 16 bases separating them. CDR3 length: 13 residues. The CDR3, as DNA: TGCAGCGCCCGTGTTGTTCAGGGCACTGAAGCTTTCTTT. Translation: CSARVVQGTEAFF.

The rearrangement uses TRBV5-1 and TRBJ1-1; D possibly corresponds to TRBD1 (5 bases). The V gene's germline CDR1 is SGHRS and CDR2 YFSETQ. V was cut by 2 bases and J by 0 bases, with 8 bases left in between. The CDR3 contains 14 residues. DNA of the CDR3: TGCGCCAGCAGCTTTGGGGGGATGAACACTGAAGCTTTCTTT. This codes for CASSFGGMNTEAFF.

This clone was seen only once. The DNA of the CDR3 is TGTGCCAGCCAGATCCTGGCGGAAGAGACCCAGTACTTC. The encoded protein is CASQILAEETQYF. The V and J genes are TRBV28 and TRBJ2-5; D is ambiguous. Germline V gene data show CDR1 as MDHEN and CDR2 as SYDVKM. V lost 8 bases, J lost 3 bases, and 13 bases lay in between. The CDR3 spans 13 residues.

The rearrangement joins TRBV5-4 to TRBJ1-4; 7 bases agree with TRBD1. V lost 0 bases, J lost 3 bases, and 2 bases stayed unmatched. Germline lookup yields CDR1 SGHNT and CDR2 YYREEE (reference sequence). The CDR3 has 15 residues. CDR3 region: CASSLGGGPNEKLFF. As DNA, the CDR3 is TGTGCCAGCAGCTTGGGAGGGGGCCCTAATGAAAAACTGTTTTTT.

The chain carries TRBV2 and TRBJ2-5; TRBD1 aligns across 7 bases. The J call is uncertain, as TRBJ2-7 better fits the DNA end. CDR1 is SNHLY, CDR2 FYNNEI, per germline. The CDR3 has 12 amino acids. The CDR3 DNA reads TGTGCCAGCAGCCAGGGGGCCTACGAGCAGTACTTC. Translation: CASSQGAYEQYF.

This clone came up many times. The chain carries TRBV6-5 and TRBJ2-7, with TRBD2 matching over 9 bases. The CDR3 covers 15 residues. Germline CDR1 and CDR2: MNHEY and SVGAGI. The V gene end was trimmed by 4 bases and the J gene end by 2 bases; junction bases not matched to a gene: 6. The CDR3 DNA reads as TGTGCCAGCAGTTTAGTAGCGGGAGAACCCTACGAGCAGTACTTC. Its translation: CASSLVAGEPYEQYF.

CDR3 sequence (DNA): TGCAGCGTGGACGCGACAGGGGCTGGAAACACCATATATTTT. Translation: CSVDATGAGNTIYF. The chain recombines TRBV29-1 with TRBJ1-3, with 8 bases that match TRBD1. Germline CDR1 reads SQVTM; CDR2 reads ANQGSEA. The V segment lost 6 bases and the J segment 2 bases; nucleotides outside the gene matches: 6. This CDR3 region has 14 residues.

CDR3 sequence (DNA): TGTGCCAGCAGCACCGACAGGGGTGTAGCTTTCTTT. Protein sequence: CASSTDRGVAFF. The chain employs TRBV7-9 and TRBJ1-1, with 8 bases matching TRBD1. The CDR3 totals 12 residues. V lost 5 bases to trimming and J lost 10 bases; unmatched junction nucleotides: 6. Germline V lookup: CDR1 SEHNR, CDR2 FQNEAQ (reference sequence). Based on the CDR3 plus reference TRBV7-9 and TRBJ1-1, the full variable domain is DTGVSQNPRHKITKRGQNVTFRCDPISEHNRLYWYRQTLGQGPEFLTYFQNEAQLEKSRLLSDRFSAERPKGSFSTLEIQRTEQGDSAMYLCASSTDRGVAFFGQGTRLTVV.

This clone showed up just a few times. The V gene is TRBV4-3, the J gene TRBJ1-1; a possible D gene is TRBD1 (5 bases). Germline CDR1 LGHNA, CDR2 YSLEER. V lost 0 bases and J lost 5, with 16 bases in between. The CDR3 spans 16 residues. CDR3 sequence: CASSQELKASGTEAFF. The DNA for the CDR3 is TGCGCCAGCAGCCAAGAACTCAAAGCTTCAGGGACTGAAGCTTTCTTT.

The sample holds a few counts of this clone. The rearrangement joins TRBV7-6 to TRBJ2-2; no reliable D call. Germline assignment: CDR1 SGHVS and CDR2 FNYEAQ. V gave up 2 bases and J gave up 0 bases, with 13 bases separating them. The length of the CDR3 is 17 residues. CDR3: CASSLRSSATNTGELFF. Written as DNA, the CDR3 is TGTGCCAGCAGCTTAAGGTCCAGCGCCACGAACACCGGGGAGCTGTTTTTT.

The V call is TRBV12-5, the J call TRBJ2-5; 11 bases match TRBD2. This CDR3 is built from 15 residues. Germline assignment: CDR1 LGHNT and CDR2 FRNRAP. With V trimmed by 3 bases and J by 5 bases, 5 bases remained unmatched. CDR3 nucleotides: TGTGCTAGTGGTTTCTCGGGACTAGCGGCGGAGACCCAGTACTTC. The encoded protein is CASGFSGLAAETQYF. Based on the CDR3 plus reference TRBV12-5 and TRBJ2-5, the full variable domain is DARVTQTPRHKVTEMGQEVTMRCQPILGHNTVFWYRQTMMQGLELLAYFRNRAPLDDSGMPKDRFSAEMPDATLATLKIQPSEPRDSAVYFCASGFSGLAAETQYFGPGTRLLVL.

This clone was recorded a few times. CDR3 region: CASIPGGSYNEQFF. CDR3 coding DNA: TGCGCCAGCATTCCAGGTGGTTCCTACAATGAGCAGTTCTTC. J is TRBJ2-1 and V is TRBV10-1; D call uncertain. From germline, CDR1 is WNHNN and CDR2 SYGVQD (reference sequence). V lost 7 bases and J lost 1, with 11 bases in between. The CDR3 has 14 amino acids.

This clone was recorded a few times. The chain combines TRBV7-9 with TRBJ2-3, with a tentative D call TRBD2 (5 bases). Trimming stripped 5 bases from V and 2 bases from J, with 23 bases between. The CDR3 consists of 18 residues. Germline CDR1 and CDR2: SEHNR and FQNEAQ (reference sequence). CDR3 DNA: TGTGCCAGCAGCCCGGGGAGAGATGCGGGTACGGACACAGATACGCAGTATTTT. Translation gives CASSPGRDAGTDTDTQYF.

The chain couples TRBV19 to TRBJ2-7, with 10 bases aligning to TRBD2. The germline V gene has CDR1 LNHDA and CDR2 SQIVND (reference sequence). The CDR3 has 16 residues. With V trimmed by 3 bases and J by 1 base, 6 bases remained unmatched. CDR3 DNA sequence: TGTGCCAGTAGTATTCTGGGACTAGCGCCATCCTACGAGCAGTACTTC. Translating it yields CASSILGLAPSYEQYF.

This clone was recorded a few times. Within the sample, other DNA sequences also encode this same CDR3. The rearrangement links TRBV5-6 to TRBJ2-6; 10 nucleotides line up with TRBD2. The CDR3 is 17 amino acids. CDR1 and CDR2 (germline): SGHDT, YYEEEE. The V segment lost 0 bases and the J segment 3 bases; nucleotides outside the gene matches: 3. For the CDR3, the DNA is TGTGCCAGCAGCTTGGATTTAGCGGGAGGTGGGGCCAACGTCCTGACTTTC. It yields the protein CASSLDLAGGGANVLTF.

A few counts support this clone. The DNA of the CDR3 is TGCGCCAGCAGCTTGGGGGCAGGCACCTACAATGAGCAGTTCTTC. Protein product: CASSLGAGTYNEQFF. The J gene is TRBJ2-1, the V gene TRBV5-1, with D uncertain. This CDR3 comprises 15 residues. The germline V gene has CDR1 SGHRS and CDR2 YFSETQ. Trimming took 0 bases from V and 2 from J, leaving 9 bases between them.